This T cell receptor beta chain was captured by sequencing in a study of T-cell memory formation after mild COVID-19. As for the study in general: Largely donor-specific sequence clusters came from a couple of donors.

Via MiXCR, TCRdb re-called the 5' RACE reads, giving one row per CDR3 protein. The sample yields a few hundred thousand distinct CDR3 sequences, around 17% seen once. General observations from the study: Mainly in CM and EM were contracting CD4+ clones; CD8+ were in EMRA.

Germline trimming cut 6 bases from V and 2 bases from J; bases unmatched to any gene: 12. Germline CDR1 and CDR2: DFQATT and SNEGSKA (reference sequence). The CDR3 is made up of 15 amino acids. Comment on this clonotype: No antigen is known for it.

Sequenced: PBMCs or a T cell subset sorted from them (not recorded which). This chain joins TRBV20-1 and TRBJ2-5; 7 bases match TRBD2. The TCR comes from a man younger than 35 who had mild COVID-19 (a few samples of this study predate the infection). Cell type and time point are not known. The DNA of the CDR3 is TGCAGTGCCCCCGGGAGGCATTCGGGACAAGAGACCCAGTACTTC. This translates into CSAPGRHSGQETQYF.